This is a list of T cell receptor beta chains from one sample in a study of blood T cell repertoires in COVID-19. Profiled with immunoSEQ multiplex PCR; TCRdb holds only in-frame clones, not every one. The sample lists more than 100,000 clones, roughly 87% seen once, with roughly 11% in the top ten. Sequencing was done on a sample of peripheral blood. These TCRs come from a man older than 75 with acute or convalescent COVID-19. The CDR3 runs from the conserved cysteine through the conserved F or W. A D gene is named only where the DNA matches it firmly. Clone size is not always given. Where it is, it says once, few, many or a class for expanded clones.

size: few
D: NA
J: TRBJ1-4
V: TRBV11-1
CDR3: CASSANPGSTNEKLFF
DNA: TGTGCCAGCAGCGCCAACCCAGGATCAACTAATGAAAAACTGTTTTTT

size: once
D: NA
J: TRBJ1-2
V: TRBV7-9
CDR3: CASSLGVSAASGYTF
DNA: TGTGCCAGCAGCTTAGGGGTCTCCGCGGCCTCTGGCTACACCTTC

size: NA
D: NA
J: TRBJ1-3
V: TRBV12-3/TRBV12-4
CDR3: CASRTNSGNTIYF
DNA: TGTGCCAGCAGAACAAACTCTGGAAACACCATATATTTT

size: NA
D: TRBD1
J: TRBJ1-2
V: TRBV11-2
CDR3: CASSQDRVGSGYTF
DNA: TGTGCCAGCAGCCAGGACAGGGTCGGTAGTGGCTACACCTTC

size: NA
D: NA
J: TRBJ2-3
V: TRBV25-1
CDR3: CASSPSGGTDTQYF
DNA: TGTGCCAGCAGTCCTTCGGGAGGCACAGATACGCAGTATTTT

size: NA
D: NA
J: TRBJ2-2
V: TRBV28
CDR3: CASSLGLNTGELFF
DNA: TGTGCCAGCAGTTTAGGCCTGAACACCGGGGAGCTGTTTTTT

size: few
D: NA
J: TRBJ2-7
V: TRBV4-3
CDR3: CASSQDGVVSDEQYF
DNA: TGCGCCAGCAGCCAAGACGGGGTAGTCTCGGACGAGCAGTACTTC

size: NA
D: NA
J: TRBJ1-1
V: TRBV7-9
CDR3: CASSRSQGTEAFF
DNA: TGTGCCAGCAGCCGATCACAGGGCACTGAAGCTTTCTTT

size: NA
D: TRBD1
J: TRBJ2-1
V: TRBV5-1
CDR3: CASSPAFTHLTGAAYNEQFF
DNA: TGCGCCAGCAGCCCTGCCTTCACCCACCTGACAGGGGCGGCCTACAATGAGCAGTTCTTC

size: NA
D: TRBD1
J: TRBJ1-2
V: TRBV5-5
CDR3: CASSLDRGHHGYTF
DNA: TGTGCCAGCAGCCTGGACAGGGGGCACCATGGCTACACCTTC

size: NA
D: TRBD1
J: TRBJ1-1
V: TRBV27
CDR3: CASRRTGYFAEAFF
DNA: TGTGCCAGCAGGCGGACAGGGTATTTCGCTGAAGCTTTCTTT

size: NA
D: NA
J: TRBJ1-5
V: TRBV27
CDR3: CASSLQGGNQPQHF
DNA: TGTGCCAGCAGTTTACAGGGTGGAAATCAGCCCCAGCATTTT

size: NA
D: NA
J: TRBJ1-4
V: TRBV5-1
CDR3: CASSLSGGSEKLFF
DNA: TGCGCCAGCAGCTTGTCGGGGGGCTCGGAAAAACTGTTTTTT

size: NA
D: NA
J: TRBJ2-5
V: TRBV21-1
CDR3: CASSKALRNGETQYF
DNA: TGTGCCAGCAGCAAAGCGCTACGCAATGGAGAGACCCAGTACTTC

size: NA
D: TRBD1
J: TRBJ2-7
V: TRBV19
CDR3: CASNPPGQGNEQYF
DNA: TGTGCCAGTAATCCCCCGGGACAGGGAAACGAGCAGTACTTC

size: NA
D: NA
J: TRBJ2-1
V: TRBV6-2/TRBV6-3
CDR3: CASSYSTVNEQFF
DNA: TGTGCCAGCAGTTACTCGACAGTCAATGAGCAGTTCTTC

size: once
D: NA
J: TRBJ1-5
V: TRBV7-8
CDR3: CASSLVRGSNNQPQHF
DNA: TGTGCCAGCAGCCTCGTACGGGGGAGTAACAATCAGCCCCAGCATTTT

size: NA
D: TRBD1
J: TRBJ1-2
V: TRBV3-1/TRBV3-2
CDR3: CASSQDLPGGHGYTF
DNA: TGTGCCAGCAGCCAAGATCTTCCAGGGGGCCATGGCTACACCTTC

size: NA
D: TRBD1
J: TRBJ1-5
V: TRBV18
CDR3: CASSTQGADQPQHF
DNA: TGTGCCAGCTCAACACAGGGGGCTGATCAGCCCCAGCATTTT

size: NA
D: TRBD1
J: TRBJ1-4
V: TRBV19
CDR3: CASRTGGKATNEKLFF
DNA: TGTGCCAGTAGGACAGGGGGAAAGGCAACTAATGAAAAACTGTTTTTT

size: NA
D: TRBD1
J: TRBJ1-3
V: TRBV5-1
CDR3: CASSLAQGQGLGNTIYF
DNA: TGCGCCAGCAGCTTGGCCCAGGGACAGGGTTTAGGAAACACCATATATTTT

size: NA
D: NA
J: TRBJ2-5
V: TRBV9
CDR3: CASSETKSETQYF
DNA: TGTGCCAGCAGCGAGACAAAATCAGAGACCCAGTACTTC

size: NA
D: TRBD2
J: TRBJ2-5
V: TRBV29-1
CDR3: CSVSGLAAQETQYF
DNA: TGCAGCGTTTCGGGACTAGCAGCTCAAGAGACCCAGTACTTC

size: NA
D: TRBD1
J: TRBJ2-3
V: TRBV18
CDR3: CASRLRGPVEDTQYF
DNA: TGTGCCAGCCGCCTTAGGGGGCCGGTGGAAGATACGCAGTATTTT

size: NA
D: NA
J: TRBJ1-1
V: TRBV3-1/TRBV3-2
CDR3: CASSQNQVKAFF
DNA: TGTGCCAGCAGCCAAAACCAGGTTAAAGCTTTCTTT

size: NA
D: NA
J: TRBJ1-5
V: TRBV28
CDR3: CASRLRGDSNQPQHF
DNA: TGTGCCAGCAGACTGAGAGGAGATAGCAATCAGCCCCAGCATTTT

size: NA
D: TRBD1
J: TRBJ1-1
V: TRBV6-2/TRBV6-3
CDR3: CASSKRTGGPTEAFF
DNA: TGTGCCAGCAGCAAACGGACAGGGGGCCCCACTGAAGCTTTCTTT

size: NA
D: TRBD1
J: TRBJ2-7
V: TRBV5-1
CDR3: CASNLGGQAIKTYEQYF
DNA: TGCGCCAGCAACCTCGGGGGACAGGCAATCAAAACCTACGAGCAGTACTTC

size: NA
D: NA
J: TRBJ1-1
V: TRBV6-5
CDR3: CASTNRGWGEAFF
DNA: TGTGCCAGCACCAACCGGGGGTGGGGTGAAGCTTTCTTT

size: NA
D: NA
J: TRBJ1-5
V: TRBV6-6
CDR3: CASRNRESMQPQHF
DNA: TGTGCCAGCAGAAACAGGGAGTCTATGCAGCCCCAGCATTTT

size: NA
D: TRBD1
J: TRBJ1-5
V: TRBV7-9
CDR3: CASSWAGTGGFFNQPQHF
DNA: TGTGCCAGCAGCTGGGCCGGGACAGGGGGCTTCTTCAATCAGCCCCAGCATTTT